The 9 T cell receptor beta chains reported below all come from one sample, sequenced in a study of beta chain features in type 1 diabetes. Every isolated RNA sample was fully reverse transcribed, so sequencing captured expressed TCRB transcripts. The assay was immunoSEQ multiplex PCR, and TCRdb's table has in-frame clones only and misses some. This table holds 900,000 or so clones, roughly 16% found once. Specimen: naive CD4+ T cells from blood. These receptors originate from a woman aged 18-29 years in good health.

This clone was seen more than once but under ten times. V gene TRBV7-2 combines with J gene TRBJ2-2; 7 bases align to TRBD1. The CDR3 loop spans 16 amino acids. Germline-derived CDR1 and CDR2 are SGHTA and FQGNSA. Germline trimming cut 5 bases from V and 6 bases from J; bases unmatched to any gene: 12. CDR3 sequence: CASSDPGQLGSGELFF. In nucleotides, the CDR3 is TGTGCCAGCAGCGATCCGGGACAGTTGGGTTCCGGGGAGCTGTTTTTT.

The V call is TRBV7-9, the J call TRBJ1-2; D is unclear. The CDR3 runs to 13 residues. The germline CDR1 and CDR2 sequences are SEHNR and FQNEAQ (reference sequence). V lost 5 bases to trimming and J lost 5 bases, with 12 bases between them. In DNA form, the CDR3 reads TGTGCCAGCAGCGTCTTTGGACCGTATGGCTACACCTTC. Protein product: CASSVFGPYGYTF.

The chain is built from TRBV5-4 and TRBJ2-5; D unclear. The CDR3 spans 14 residues. V was cut by 1 base and J by 3 bases, with 10 bases left in between. Per the germline V gene, CDR1 is SGHNT and CDR2 is YYREEE (reference sequence). The CDR3 DNA reads TGTGCCAGCAGCTTGTTCAGTCTCGAAGAGACCCAGTACTTC. Protein sequence: CASSLFSLEETQYF.

This clone was counted a few times. The chain recombines TRBV28 with TRBJ2-7, with TRBD1 as a possible D gene (5 bases). V dropped 6 bases and J dropped 1 base, with 10 bases sitting between them. In germline, CDR1 is MDHEN, CDR2 SYDVKM. The CDR3 spans 13 residues. CDR3 in amino acids: CASRETGSYEQYF. CDR3 DNA sequence: TGTGCCAGCAGGGAAACAGGTTCCTACGAGCAGTACTTC.

This clone was recorded a few times. The chain has TRBV27 and TRBJ1-2, with D possibly being TRBD1 (6 bases). Trimming cost V 1 base and J 2 bases, with 17 bases left between them. Germline lookup yields CDR1 MNHEY and CDR2 SMNVEV (reference sequence). This CDR3 contains 17 residues. The CDR3 DNA follows: TGTGCCAGCAGTTTATTCTTCAGGGGTGCGGGGAACTATGGCTACACCTTC. Protein: CASSLFFRGAGNYGYTF.

The chain has TRBV5-1 and TRBJ1-1, with 9 bases lining up with TRBD1. Germline CDR1 is SGHRS and CDR2 is YFSETQ. With V trimmed by 6 bases and J by 2 bases, 14 bases remained unmatched. This CDR3 has 17 residues. CDR3 nucleotides: TGCGCCAGCACCAGAGGCGGAGGGACAGGGCTTAACACTGAAGCTTTCTTT. Its translation: CASTRGGGTGLNTEAFF.

The V call is TRBV7-9, the J call TRBJ1-2; the match to TRBD1 covers 7 bases. This CDR3 spans 17 amino acids. With 5 bases clipped from V and 4 bases from J, the junction kept 16 bases outside the gene matches. The V gene's germline CDR1 is SEHNR and CDR2 FQNEAQ (reference sequence). The CDR3 loop reads CASSPPRRDSAVYGYTF. The CDR3 nucleotides are TGTGCCAGCAGCCCCCCTCGTCGGGACAGCGCGGTCTATGGCTACACCTTC.

The V call is TRBV27, the J call TRBJ2-1; D unresolved. This CDR3 is built from 17 residues. The germline V gene has CDR1 MNHEY and CDR2 SMNVEV (reference sequence). The V and J ends lost 9 bases and 0 bases respectively, with 21 bases between them. CDR3 sequence reads: CASTKREMSGSYNEQFF. CDR3 in DNA: TGTGCCAGTACAAAGCGTGAAATGAGTGGCTCCTACAATGAGCAGTTCTTC.

The chain combines TRBV27 with TRBJ2-3; D remains ambiguous. From germline, CDR1 is MNHEY and CDR2 SMNVEV (reference sequence). V dropped 1 base and J dropped 3 bases, with 11 bases sitting between them. The CDR3 is 15 amino acids. This CDR3 reads CASSLFQTGTDTQYF. DNA of the CDR3: TGTGCCAGCAGTTTATTCCAGACCGGGACAGATACGCAGTATTTT.